These 22 T cell receptor beta chains were all obtained from the same sample, sequenced in a study of T cells in Graves' hyperthyroidism and ophthalmopathy. TCR beta CDR3 sequences were amplified from RNA transcripts. Initially, a first-round RT-PCR of the TCR CDR3 employed the HTBI primer set. MiXCR, run by TCRdb on the multiplex PCR reads, gives a single entry per CDR3 protein. The table records over 300,000 distinct CDR3 sequences, around 13% of them present only once. The sequenced material came from blood. The receptors come from a woman aged 55 to 70 with Graves' hyperthyroidism.

A remark on this clonotype: One junction end does not reproduce the germline sequence, and a read error may be involved. This chain joins TRBV14 and TRBJ2-1, with 7 bases lining up with TRBD2. The CDR3 is made up of 15 amino acids. Germline V lookup: CDR1 SGHDN, CDR2 FVKESK. The CDR3 DNA follows: TGTGCCAGCAGCCAACCGGGACTACTATACAATGGGCAGTTCTTC. Its protein product is CASSQPGLLYNGQFF. The full variable domain, in which reference TRBV14 and TRBJ2-1 provide the parts outside the CDR3, is EAGVTQFPSHSVIEKGQTVTLRCDPISGHDNLYWYRRVMGKEIKFLLHFVKESKQDESGMPNNRFLAERTGGTYSTLKVQPAELEDSGVYFCASSQPGLLYNGQFFGPGTRLTVL.

V gene TRBV10-3 combines with J gene TRBJ2-3; D unresolved. Looked up from germline, CDR1 is ENHRY and CDR2 is SYGVKD. With 4 bases removed from V and 6 bases from J, the gap between germline ends came to 17 bases. The CDR3 is made up of 15 amino acids. CDR3 in amino acids: CAISARPTPPDTQYF. CDR3 coding DNA: TGTGCCATCAGTGCAAGACCCACCCCCCCTGATACGCAGTATTTT.

There are a few counts of this clonotype. Given a much more abundant clone one base away, this may be a read error. This chain uses TRBV4-2 with TRBJ1-1; 8 bases agree with TRBD1. Trimming removed 2 bases from V and 6 bases from J; junction bases left unmatched: 11. The CDR3 loop spans 16 amino acids. Germline V lookup: CDR1 LGHNA, CDR2 YNFKEQ. CDR3: CASSQRAGGDFAEAFF. The DNA for the CDR3 is TGTGCCAGCAGCCAAAGGGCAGGGGGCGATTTCGCTGAAGCTTTCTTT.

This clonotype was picked up many times. The chain couples TRBV27 to TRBJ2-7; tentative D call: TRBD1 (5 bases). Germline CDR1 MNHEY, CDR2 SMNVEV (reference sequence). This CDR3 is built from 14 residues. V shed 6 bases and J shed 1 base, with 13 bases lying between them. The CDR3 DNA reads TGTGCCAGCAGCTCGTGGGGCCGGTCCTACGAGCAGTACTTC. It specifies CASSSWGRSYEQYF.

This clonotype was seen at least ten times. In nucleotides, the CDR3 is TGTGCCAGCAGCTTAGAAGGGGGACGCCCAGATACGCAGTATTTT. As protein: CASSLEGGRPDTQYF. This chain uses TRBV7-2 with TRBJ2-3, with D perhaps TRBD1 (6 bases). CDR1 is SGHTA, CDR2 FQGNSA, per germline. The germline V and J ends were trimmed by 1 base and 4 bases, with 12 bases remaining between them. The CDR3 length is 15 residues. The variable domain in full, completed from reference TRBV7-2 and TRBJ2-3, reads GAGVSQSPSNKVTEKGKDVELRCDPISGHTALYWYRQSLGQGLEFLIYFQGNSAPDKSGLPSDRFSAERTGGSVSTLTIQRTQQEDSAVYLCASSLEGGRPDTQYFGPGTRLTVL.

This clonotype came up many times. The chain employs TRBV28 and TRBJ2-3; 9 positions agree with TRBD2. The CDR3 sequence is 16 residues long. After removal of 1 base from V and 5 bases from J, the junction contained 7 bases not matched to a gene. Germline CDR1 reads MDHEN; CDR2 reads SYDVKM. DNA for the CDR3: TGTGCCAGCAGTTTATCTCATGCGGGAGGGCAAGATACGCAGTATTTT. Translating gives CASSLSHAGGQDTQYF.

This chain links TRBV19 with TRBJ2-1, with 8 bases matching TRBD1. Germline assignment: CDR1 LNHDA and CDR2 SQIVND (reference sequence). V gave up 1 base and J gave up 4 bases; unmatched junction bases: 9. The CDR3 contains 17 residues. The CDR3 here is CASSIAPPGQVYNEQFF. For the CDR3, the DNA is TGTGCCAGTAGTATAGCGCCTCCGGGACAGGTTTACAATGAGCAGTTCTTC.

This clonotype was detected many times. CDR3 region: CASSPVGLGTEAFF. In DNA, the CDR3 is TGTGCCAGCAGTCCCGTTGGGCTGGGGACTGAAGCTTTCTTT. The V gene is TRBV12-3 or TRBV12-4, the J gene TRBJ1-1, with D hard to call. The CDR3 length is 14 residues. Deletions cut 5 bases from V and 5 bases from J, with 15 bases between.

The chain couples TRBV27 to TRBJ1-2, with 8 bases matching TRBD1. The V gene's germline CDR1 is MNHEY and CDR2 SMNVEV (reference sequence). There are 15 residues in the CDR3. Trimming took 3 bases from V and 4 from J; bases not matched to a gene: 7. The CDR3 sequence: CASSFAGGYGYGYTF. The DNA of the CDR3 is TGTGCCAGCAGTTTCGCAGGGGGCTACGGCTATGGCTACACCTTC.

The sample holds a few counts of this clonotype. This chain links TRBV24-1 with TRBJ2-2, with D perhaps matching TRBD1 or TRBD2 (5 bases each). V was clipped by 6 bases and J by 4 bases, with 11 bases between them. The CDR3 is 14 residues long. Germline V gene data show CDR1 as KGHDR and CDR2 as SFDVKD. The CDR3: CATSRDGFTGELFF. CDR3 bases: TGTGCCACCAGTAGGGACGGCTTCACCGGGGAGCTGTTTTTT.

This clonotype occurred many times. For the CDR3, the DNA is TGTGCCACCAGCCCCGCTAGCGGGAAATCCTACGAGCAGTACTTC. Protein product: CATSPASGKSYEQYF. The chain couples TRBV24-1 to TRBJ2-7, with TRBD2 matching 9 bases. Germline V gene sequence: CDR1 KGHDR, CDR2 SFDVKD. V shed 7 bases, J shed 1 base, and the junction held 7 bases outside the gene matches. This CDR3 region has 15 residues.

The chain uses TRBV11-1 and TRBJ2-1; 16 bases are a match to TRBD2. The CDR3 covers 17 residues. Trimming cost V 5 bases and J 2 bases; bases outside gene matches: 3. The V gene's germline CDR1 is SGHAT and CDR2 FQDESV (reference sequence). The CDR3: CASSQGTSGRAYNEQFF. For the CDR3, the DNA is TGTGCCAGCAGCCAGGGGACTAGCGGGAGGGCCTACAATGAGCAGTTCTTC.

The chain combines TRBV7-3 with TRBJ1-2; 7 bases fit TRBD1. This CDR3 contains 14 residues. CDR1 SGHTA and CDR2 FQGTGA come from the germline V gene. J lost 8 bases, V lost 5 bases, and 11 bases had no gene match. CDR3 amino acids: CASSPTGTAGGYTF. Here the CDR3 DNA reads TGTGCCAGCAGCCCCACCGGGACAGCTGGGGGCTACACCTTC.

This clonotype was recorded at least ten times. The V gene is TRBV30, the J gene TRBJ1-6, with D possibly being TRBD1 (5 bases). CDR3 length: 15 residues. CDR1 GTSNPN and CDR2 SVGIG come from the germline V gene (reference sequence). Between the trimmed V and J ends, which lost 2 bases and 7 bases, there was a span of 15 bases. CDR3 sequence reads: CAWSSRGIGNSPLHF. CDR3 bases: TGTGCCTGGAGTAGCCGGGGGATCGGAAATTCACCCCTCCACTTT.

This clonotype has a count of ten or more. The chain is built from TRBV12-3 or TRBV12-4 and TRBJ2-2, with 12 bases fitting TRBD1. The CDR3 is 16 amino acids. After removal of 7 bases from V and 3 bases from J, the junction contained 6 bases not matched to a gene. Here the CDR3 reads CASNDRDRGHTGELFF. CDR3 sequence (DNA): TGTGCCAGCAATGACCGGGACAGGGGGCACACCGGGGAGCTGTTTTTT.

This clonotype was counted ten times or more. This chain connects TRBV29-1 to TRBJ2-1, with TRBD2 matching 15 bases. V was clipped by 5 bases and J by 5 bases; unmatched bases: 1. CDR1 is SQVTM and CDR2 is ANQGSEA in the germline V gene. This CDR3 region has 14 residues. The chain's CDR3 is CSVRTSGGDNEQFF. The CDR3 DNA follows: TGCAGCGTTCGGACTAGCGGGGGGGACAATGAGCAGTTCTTC.

This clonotype was picked up a small number of times. The V call is TRBV7-3, the J call TRBJ2-7, with no clear D. This CDR3 is built from 13 residues. CDR1 is SGHTA, CDR2 FQGTGA, per germline. V was cut by 0 bases and J by 5 bases, with 8 bases left in between. CDR3 DNA: TGTGCCAGCAGCTTAACGCGGAGCAACGAGCAGTACTTC. It codes for CASSLTRSNEQYF.

The chain employs TRBV7-9 and TRBJ2-1, with no clear D. CDR1 and CDR2 from the germline V gene are SEHNR and FQNEAQ (reference sequence). The CDR3 contains 10 residues. Trimming pared 5 bases from V and 9 bases from J, leaving 5 bases between. CDR3 nucleotide sequence: TGTGCCAGCAGCCCACCTGAGCAGTTCTTC. Amino acids: CASSPPEQFF.

A few counts support this clonotype. This chain uses TRBV6-1 with TRBJ2-1, with 9 bases matching TRBD2. Germline assignment: CDR1 MNHNS and CDR2 SASEGT. Trimming at V came to 6 bases and at J to 5 bases, leaving 8 bases not matched to a gene. The CDR3 consists of 15 residues. The CDR3 region has the DNA TGTGCCAGCAGGTTCTGGCGGGAGGGCAACAATGAGCAGTTCTTC. It codes for CASRFWREGNNEQFF.

This clonotype appeared many times. The genes are TRBV6-1 and TRBJ1-1; the D gene is possibly TRBD1 (6 bases). Trimming cost V 2 bases and J 1 base, with 11 bases left between them. The germline gives CDR1 MNHNS, CDR2 SASEGT. The CDR3 sequence is 15 residues long. CDR3: CASSEPRGSNTEAFF. Written as DNA, the CDR3 is TGTGCCAGCAGTGAACCGAGGGGGTCGAACACTGAAGCTTTCTTT.

This clonotype was counted ten times or more. The CDR3 loop reads CSARNTEAFF. The CDR3 nucleotides are TGCAGTGCCAGGAACACTGAAGCTTTCTTT. The chain links TRBV29-1 to TRBJ1-1; unclear D gene. CDR1 is SQVTM and CDR2 is ANQGSEA in the germline V gene. This CDR3 spans 10 amino acids.

This clonotype was recorded many times. The chain combines TRBV4-1 with TRBJ1-1; no definite D call. The CDR3 loop spans 13 amino acids. The ends were cut back, 0 bases at V and 7 bases at J, with 9 bases in the middle. Germline V gene sequence: CDR1 MGHRA, CDR2 YSYEKL. DNA for the CDR3: TGCGCCAGCAGCCAAGATTTTCGGGATGAAGCTTTCTTT. This encodes CASSQDFRDEAFF.